This is a list of T cell receptor beta chains from one sample in a study of T cell clones after liver transplantation. Profiled with immunoSEQ multiplex PCR; TCRdb holds only in-frame clones, not every one. The sample holds 65,000 to 85,000 clones, 84% seen once. This specimen was CD4+ T cells from blood, taken roughly 50 months after liver transplant. These receptors originate from a human patient who received a liver transplant. The graft donor may account for some of the T cells. The CDR3 runs from the conserved cysteine through the conserved F or W. A D gene is named only where the DNA matches it firmly. Not every row has a clone size; where given, it reads once, few, many or a size class.

TRBJ2-7 | TRBV19 | TRBD2 | many | 15 | TGTGCCAGTAGTAGGGGACTAGCATATTTCGACGAGCAGTACTTC | CASSRGLAYFDEQYF
TRBJ1-1 | TRBV7-6 | TRBD1 | NA | 13 | TGTGCCAGCAGCCATGGACAGGGGGCCGGAGCTTTCTTT | CASSHGQGAGAFF
TRBJ2-6 | TRBV23-1 | NA | once | 19 | TGCGCCAGCAGTCTAAAGATCCGGGACGGGCCATCTGGGGCCAACGTCCTGACTTTC | CASSLKIRDGPSGANVLTF
TRBJ1-3 | TRBV10-2 | NA | NA | 9 | TGCGCCAGCATGGGAGCAGACGACTTT | CASMGADDF
TRBJ2-1 | TRBV11-3 | NA | NA | 13 | TGTGCCAGCAGGTCCTCGCGGACCAATGAGCAGTTCTTC | CASRSSRTNEQFF
TRBJ2-7 | TRBV7-8 | TRBD1 | NA | 16 | TGTGCCAGCAGCTTATCTACAGGACAGGGTTCCTACGAGCAGTACTTC | CASSLSTGQGSYEQYF
TRBJ1-5 | TRBV2 | NA | few | 13 | TGTGCCAGCAGACAGGGTTGGAGTCAGCCCCAGCATTTT | CASRQGWSQPQHF
TRBJ2-5 | TRBV7-3 | TRBD2 | NA | 19 | TGTGCCAGCAGCTTAGGCCCCCCCCGGGGGGGCATTAACCAAGAGACCCAGTACTTC | CASSLGPPRGGINQETQYF
TRBJ2-7 | TRBV25-1 | NA | NA | 16 | TGTGCCAGCCACCACAGGGTCTTCCTTTCTTGGAACGAGCAGTACTTC | CASHHRVFLSWNEQYF
TRBJ2-1 | TRBV19 | TRBD1 | few | 14 | TGTGCCGCCTCCGGGACAGGGCTTTCTCGGGAGCAGTTCTTC | CAASGTGLSREQFF
TRBJ1-2 | TRBV7-6 | TRBD1 | NA | 17 | TGTGCCAGCCCAACGAATAAGGGGACAGGGGATGCCTATGGCTACACCTTC | CASPTNKGTGDAYGYTF
TRBJ2-1 | TRBV5-1 | TRBD1 | NA | 13 | TGCGCCAGCAGCGGGGGACAGGACAATGAGCAGTTCTTC | CASSGGQDNEQFF
TRBJ2-1 | TRBV29-1 | NA | few | 12 | TGCAGCGCCACGGGACCCATCATTGAGCAGTTCTTC | CSATGPIIEQFF
TRBJ2-1 | TRBV5-4 | NA | NA | 15 | TGTGCCAGCAGCCGACAAGGAGGAGCCTACAATGAGCAGTTCTTC | CASSRQGGAYNEQFF
TRBJ2-2 | TRBV9 | NA | NA | 17 | TGTGCCAGCAGCGTAGTGGGGAAGGAACCCTACACCGGGGAGCTGTTTTTT | CASSVVGKEPYTGELFF
TRBJ2-2 | TRBV9 | NA | once | 15 | TGTGCCAGCAGCGTAACGGGGGACGGCACCGGGGAGCTGTTTTTT | CASSVTGDGTGELFF